The next 28 T cell receptor beta chains were all read from a single sample in a study of blood T cell repertoires in COVID-19. Profiling relied on immunoSEQ multiplex PCR, and the TCRdb table lists in-frame clones only, not all of them. The data hold 500,000 or so clones, with 87% observed a single time. Sequencing was carried out using PBMCs or T cells enriched from blood (not recorded which). These receptors all stem from a young woman who had recovered from COVID-19.

The V call is TRBV6-5, the J call TRBJ1-2; no reliable D call. The CDR3 is 14 amino acids. Germline loops: CDR1 MNHEY, CDR2 SVGAGI. Trimming stripped 2 bases from V and 8 bases from J, with 15 bases between. This CDR3 reads CASSYALDIYGYTF. In nucleotides, the CDR3 is TGTGCCAGCAGTTACGCCCTAGATATTTACGGCTACACCTTC.

The chain combines TRBV6-5 with TRBJ2-7, with 8 bases that match TRBD1. Looked up from germline, CDR1 is MNHEY and CDR2 is SVGAGI. Trimming cost V 2 bases and J 0 bases; bases outside gene matches: 6. The CDR3 covers 16 residues. CDR3 amino acids: CASSYPRTGSSYEQYF. Written as DNA, the CDR3 is TGTGCCAGCAGTTACCCCCGGACAGGGAGCTCCTACGAGCAGTACTTC.

This sequence joins TRBV5-6 and TRBJ1-2; D uncertain. This CDR3 spans 15 amino acids. Trimming removed 0 bases at V and 0 bases at J, with 9 bases between. Germline CDR1 reads SGHDT; CDR2 reads YYEEEE. The CDR3 loop reads CASSLGQRSNYGYTF. In nucleotides, the CDR3 is TGTGCCAGCAGCTTGGGGCAGCGGTCTAACTATGGCTACACCTTC.

The V gene is TRBV28, the J gene TRBJ2-1, with 7 bases fitting TRBD1. Unmatched junction bases numbered 8, after V lost 6 bases and J lost 0 bases. CDR1 MDHEN and CDR2 SYDVKM come from the germline V gene. The CDR3 consists of 16 residues. The CDR3 DNA follows: TGTGCCAGCAGCAGCACAGGGGAGAGCTCCTACAATGAGCAGTTCTTC. It yields the protein CASSSTGESSYNEQFF. Full variable domain (outside the CDR3, taken from reference TRBV28 and TRBJ2-1): DVKVTQSSRYLVKRTGEKVFLECVQDMDHENMFWYRQDPGLGLRLIYFSYDVKMKEKGDIPEGYSVSREKKERFSLILESASTNQTSMYLCASSSTGESSYNEQFFGPGTRLTVL.

Comment on this clone: Distinct nucleotide sequences in the sample also encode this CDR3. The chain combines TRBV3-1 (or the pseudogene TRBV3-2) with TRBJ2-7, with TRBD1 matching 9 bases. CDR3 size: 13 residues. The V and J ends lost 4 bases and 2 bases, in that order; junction bases with no gene match: 0. Per the germline V gene, CDR1 is LGHDT and CDR2 is YNNKEL (reference sequence). The CDR3 sequence is CASSRQGAYEQYF. In DNA form, the CDR3 reads TGTGCCAGCAGCCGACAGGGGGCCTACGAGCAGTACTTC.

J is TRBJ1-2 and V is TRBV19; D gene uncertain. CDR1 LNHDA and CDR2 SQIVND come from the germline V gene (reference sequence). The CDR3 is made up of 13 amino acids. Trimming cost V 0 bases and J 8 bases, with 10 bases left between them. CDR3 sequence: CASSIDGGNGYTF. CDR3 bases: TGTGCCAGTAGTATAGACGGAGGGAACGGCTACACCTTC.

The chain recombines TRBV5-5 with TRBJ1-1; D call uncertain. Germline V gene sequence: CDR1 SGHKS, CDR2 YYEKEE (reference sequence). The ends were cut back, 1 base at V and 7 bases at J, with 5 bases in the middle. This CDR3 is built from 11 residues. The CDR3 nucleotides are TGTGCCAGCAGCTTGCCGGGTGAAGCTTTCTTT. This sequence encodes CASSLPGEAFF.

The CDR3 region has the DNA TGTGCCAGCAGCGTAGAGGGACTAGCGGGGGTCTTGGAAGAGACCCAGTACTTC. Protein product: CASSVEGLAGVLEETQYF. The V call is TRBV9, the J call TRBJ2-5; 14 nucleotides align to TRBD2. This CDR3 region has 18 residues. V shed 0 bases and J 3 bases; nucleotides not matched to a gene: 7. Germline CDR1 is SGDLS and CDR2 is YYNGEE.

The rearrangement links TRBV7-9 to TRBJ1-1; D possibly corresponds to TRBD1 (5 bases). The germline CDR1 and CDR2 sequences are SEHNR and FQNEAQ (reference sequence). The CDR3 totals 12 residues. The ends were cut back, 5 bases at V and 6 bases at J, with 10 bases in the middle. Written as DNA, the CDR3 is TGTGCCAGCAGCCTCGGGACTTCTGAAGCTTTCTTT. It yields the protein CASSLGTSEAFF.

The chain has TRBV6-2 or TRBV6-3 and TRBJ2-5, with D possibly TRBD1 on 5 matching bases. V was clipped by 6 bases and J by 7 bases, with 15 bases between them. This CDR3 has 13 residues. In germline, CDR1 is MNHEY, CDR2 SVGEGT. The CDR3 spells CASSLQVFGTQYF. CDR3 in DNA: TGTGCCAGCAGCCTACAGGTATTTGGGACCCAGTACTTC.

V gene TRBV29-1 combines with J gene TRBJ1-2, with a weak D call TRBD1 (5 bases). The length of the CDR3 is 14 residues. The germline gives CDR1 SQVTM, CDR2 ANQGSEA. The germline V and J ends were trimmed by 4 bases and 3 bases, with 15 bases remaining between them. CDR3 sequence (DNA): TGCAGCGTTGGAGGAGGGGAGGTGGACTATGGCTACACCTTC. Protein sequence: CSVGGGEVDYGYTF.

This clone was detected once. The V call is TRBV19, the J call TRBJ2-5; 7 positions match TRBD1. Germline assignment: CDR1 LNHDA and CDR2 SQIVND (reference sequence). V lost 6 bases to trimming and J lost 7 bases; unmatched junction nucleotides: 8. The CDR3 covers 13 residues. The chain's CDR3 is CASRPGTVGTQYF. The CDR3, as DNA: TGTGCCAGTAGACCCGGGACAGTGGGGACCCAGTACTTC.

The chain has TRBV12-5 and TRBJ1-1, with D perhaps TRBD1 (6 bases). With 6 bases removed from V and 6 bases from J, the gap between germline ends came to 11 bases. The CDR3 has 12 amino acids. Germline CDR1 LGHNT, CDR2 FRNRAP. The CDR3 is CASGLQGSEAFF. CDR3 nucleotide sequence: TGTGCTAGTGGACTACAGGGATCTGAAGCTTTCTTT.

The chain has TRBV5-6 and TRBJ1-6; 10 nucleotides agree with TRBD1. The CDR3 covers 18 residues. V shed 3 bases and J 7 bases; nucleotides not matched to a gene: 13. Per the germline V gene, CDR1 is SGHDT and CDR2 is YYEEEE. CDR3 protein: CASSSGTGVTTGNSPLHF. As DNA, the CDR3 is TGTGCCAGCAGCTCCGGGACAGGGGTTACCACTGGGAATTCACCCCTCCACTTT.

This clone was detected only once. The V call is TRBV5-6, the J call TRBJ2-3; 12 positions match TRBD2. Germline-derived CDR1 and CDR2 are SGHDT and YYEEEE. V shed 4 bases, J shed 1 base, and the junction held 10 bases outside the gene matches. This CDR3 has 18 amino acids. The CDR3, as DNA: TGTGCCAGCAGCCTGGATGGACTAGCGGGATGGGGCACAGATACGCAGTATTTT. As protein: CASSLDGLAGWGTDTQYF.

The chain employs TRBV4-1 and TRBJ2-1; 8 bases line up with TRBD2. Unmatched junction bases numbered 7, after V lost 3 bases and J lost 6 bases. Germline loops: CDR1 MGHRA, CDR2 YSYEKL. This CDR3 has 15 amino acids. CDR3 sequence (DNA): TGCGCCAGCAGCCAGGGCCGGGGGGGCGGCAATGAGCAGTTCTTC. It is translated as CASSQGRGGGNEQFF.

The chain recombines TRBV2 with TRBJ2-1; 11 nucleotides match TRBD2. Germline CDR1 and CDR2: SNHLY and FYNNEI. There are 13 residues in the CDR3. The V and J ends lost 3 bases and 15 bases, in that order; junction bases with no gene match: 7. DNA of the CDR3: TGTGCCAGCAGTGAGTCACTAGCGGGGGCGTTGTTCTTC. As protein: CASSESLAGALFF.

This clone was counted between two and nine times. The genes are TRBV5-4 and TRBJ2-5; D uncertain. The V gene's germline CDR1 is SGHNT and CDR2 YYREEE (reference sequence). Trimming shortened V by 4 bases and J by 0 bases, and 13 bases separated the two germline ends. The CDR3 covers 15 residues. In nucleotides, the CDR3 is TGTGCCAGCAGCCCCCGCTCCGGAGACCAAGAGACCCAGTACTTC. Its translation is CASSPRSGDQETQYF.

This chain joins TRBV2 and TRBJ1-1, with D possibly being TRBD1 (6 bases). Trimming removed 4 bases at V and 1 base at J, with 16 bases between. In germline, CDR1 is SNHLY, CDR2 FYNNEI. The length of the CDR3 is 16 residues. For the CDR3, the DNA is TGTGCCAGCAGTGTGGCGGGGGCGCTTGGGAACACTGAAGCTTTCTTT. Translation gives CASSVAGALGNTEAFF. The full variable domain, completed using reference TRBV2 and TRBJ1-1, is EPEVTQTPSHQVTQMGQEVILRCVPISNHLYFYWYRQILGQKVEFLVSFYNNEISEKSEIFDDQFSVERPDGSNFTLKIRSTKLEDSAMYFCASSVAGALGNTEAFFGQGTRLTVV.

This chain uses TRBV3-1 (or the pseudogene TRBV3-2) with TRBJ1-3, with no clear D. V was pared by 6 bases and J by 8 bases, with 8 bases between. This CDR3 contains 11 residues. Germline V gene data show CDR1 as LGHDT and CDR2 as YNNKEL (reference sequence). The chain's CDR3 is CASSRGDTIYF. DNA of the CDR3: TGTGCCAGCAGTAGAGGAGACACCATATATTTT.

The chain couples TRBV27 to TRBJ2-1; D not resolved. CDR1 MNHEY and CDR2 SMNVEV come from the germline V gene (reference sequence). Trimming cost V 3 bases and J 10 bases, with 7 bases left between them. This CDR3 spans 11 amino acids. CDR3 DNA sequence: TGTGCCAGCAGTTTTAATCGGGAGCAGTTCTTC. It translates to CASSFNREQFF.

The chain couples TRBV11-3 to TRBJ2-5; 12 nucleotides agree with TRBD1. Germline trimming cut 5 bases from V and 4 bases from J; bases unmatched to any gene: 8. The CDR3 extends over 16 amino acids. Germline loops: CDR1 SGHNT, CDR2 YENEEA. The CDR3 region has the DNA TGTGCCAGCAGCCCGCGGGGACAGGGGGCAGGAGAGACCCAGTACTTC. Encoded protein: CASSPRGQGAGETQYF.

This chain joins TRBV13 and TRBJ1-1; 7 positions agree with TRBD1. Germline assignment: CDR1 PRHDT and CDR2 FYEKMQ (reference sequence). CDR3 size: 14 residues. The junction had 9 bases not matched to a gene; V was cut back by 6 bases and J by 5 bases. CDR3 coding DNA: TGTGCCAGCAGTCTGACAGGGTTGGCGACTGAAGCTTTCTTT. Protein product: CASSLTGLATEAFF.

This sequence joins TRBV11-3 and TRBJ1-2; no reliable D call. There are 16 residues in the CDR3. Germline V CDR1 and CDR2: SGHNT, YENEEA. Trimming removed 2 bases from V and 5 bases from J, with 18 bases in between. CDR3 nucleotides: TGTGCCAGCAGCTTAAGGGTCTCCACACCGGGGTATGGCTACACCTTC. It yields the protein CASSLRVSTPGYGYTF.

This clone was recorded only once. The DNA for the CDR3 is TGTGCCAGCACTAGCGGGGAGACCCAGTACTTC. Amino acids: CASTSGETQYF. This chain links TRBV19 with TRBJ2-5, with 9 positions matching TRBD2. The CDR3 length is 11 residues. Germline trimming cut 9 bases from V and 5 bases from J; bases unmatched to any gene: 1. CDR1 is LNHDA and CDR2 is SQIVND in the germline V gene (reference sequence).

This clone appeared once. This chain connects TRBV28 to TRBJ2-2, with 12 bases aligning to TRBD2. CDR3 length equals 16 residues. Germline V CDR1 and CDR2: MDHEN, SYDVKM. The trim removed 5 bases at V and 3 bases at J, leaving 4 bases unmatched. The CDR3 is CASSRGTSGYTGELFF. DNA of the CDR3: TGTGCCAGCAGTCGCGGGACTAGCGGGTACACCGGGGAGCTGTTTTTT.

The rearrangement joins TRBV7-2 to TRBJ1-4, with no clear D. The length of the CDR3 is 15 residues. The V gene's germline CDR1 is SGHTA and CDR2 FQGNSA. V lost 5 bases to trimming and J lost 0 bases, with 10 bases between them. The CDR3 coding sequence is TGTGCCAGCAGCCCGAAGCTTGCAACTAATGAAAAACTGTTTTTT. Translating gives CASSPKLATNEKLFF.

The rearrangement joins TRBV18 to TRBJ2-5, with TRBD2 as a possible D gene (6 bases). CDR3 length: 15 amino acids. Trimming removed 3 bases from V and 1 base from J, with 12 bases in between. Per germline, CDR1 KGHSH and CDR2 LQKENI. The CDR3 reads CASSPRAGTQETQYF. In DNA, the CDR3 is TGTGCCAGCTCACCCCGGGCGGGGACCCAAGAGACCCAGTACTTC.